The rows below give T cell receptor beta chains drawn from one sample of a study of blood T cell repertoires in COVID-19. Using immunoSEQ multiplex PCR, the repertoire was profiled, and TCRdb retains in-frame clones only, with some absent. The sample records 200,000 to 250,000 clones, approximately 80% being singletons. Sequencing was carried out using peripheral blood. The receptors here all came from a woman of 80 years or more with active or convalescent COVID-19. Each CDR3 is given with its conserved first and last residue. D genes are given only for firm matches. Rows may omit the clone size; those that give it use once, few, many or a size class.

NA	TRBD1	TRBV28	TRBJ1-1	CASRTGLDSEAFF	TGTGCCAGCAGGACAGGGCTGGACTCTGAAGCTTTCTTT
NA	TRBD1	TRBV6-5	TRBJ2-1	CASILDRGQRNEQFF	TGTGCCAGCATCCTTGACAGGGGCCAACGGAATGAGCAGTTCTTC
NA	NA	TRBV7-9	TRBJ1-5	CASSSSDRNQPQHF	TGTGCCAGCAGCTCGTCTGACAGGAATCAGCCCCAGCATTTT
NA	TRBD1	TRBV2	TRBJ2-7	CASSGVTGGQTLEQYF	TGTGCCAGCAGTGGAGTAACAGGGGGCCAAACCCTCGAGCAGTACTTC
NA	TRBD1	TRBV3-1/TRBV3-2	TRBJ2-7	CASSQDEGTAYEQYF	TGTGCCAGCAGCCAAGATGAGGGGACAGCCTACGAGCAGTACTTC
NA	NA	TRBV3-1/TRBV3-2	TRBJ2-7	CASSQAQSYEQYF	TGTGCCAGCAGCCAAGCTCAGTCCTACGAGCAGTACTTC
NA	NA	TRBV30	TRBJ1-2	CAWRAYTSNYGYTF	TGTGCCTGGAGAGCGTATACATCTAACTATGGCTACACCTTC
few	NA	TRBV6-2/TRBV6-3	TRBJ2-7	CASSYHVQSYEQYF	TGTGCCAGCAGTTACCATGTACAAAGCTACGAGCAGTACTTC
NA	TRBD1	TRBV29-1	TRBJ1-2	CSVESTGDGYTF	TGCAGCGTTGAATCGACAGGGGATGGCTACACCTTC
NA	TRBD2	TRBV3-1/TRBV3-2	TRBJ2-3	CASRRSGGARRADTQYF	TGTGCCAGCAGGCGGAGCGGGGGAGCCAGGCGCGCAGATACGCAGTATTTT
NA	NA	TRBV2	TRBJ2-3	CASSDRGTDTQYF	TGTGCCAGCAGTGACAGGGGCACAGATACGCAGTATTTT
once	NA	TRBV5-1	TRBJ2-5	CASSLGELEETQYF	TGCGCCAGCAGCCTGGGGGAGTTGGAAGAGACCCAGTACTTC
NA	TRBD2	TRBV11-2	TRBJ2-7	CASSLVAGAYEQYF	TGTGCCAGCAGCTTGGTAGCGGGAGCCTACGAGCAGTACTTC
NA	TRBD1	TRBV28	TRBJ1-2	CASSLAGQGDGYTF	TGTGCCAGCAGTTTGGCGGGACAGGGAGATGGCTACACCTTC
NA	NA	TRBV5-4	TRBJ2-1	CASSLAGSEVPVLF	TGTGCCAGCAGCTTGGCCGGTTCGGAGGTCCCAGTGCTCTTC
NA	NA	TRBV24-1	TRBJ2-5	CATSVIQGNQETQYF	TGTGCCACCAGTGTAATACAGGGTAACCAAGAGACCCAGTACTTC
NA	TRBD1	TRBV6-5	TRBJ2-2	CATRLGQANTGELFF	TGTGCCACCCGGCTGGGACAGGCGAACACCGGGGAGCTGTTTTTT
NA	TRBD1	TRBV27	TRBJ2-3	CASSQSTGLDTQYF	TGTGCCAGCAGTCAATCGACAGGGTTAGATACGCAGTATTTT
NA	NA	TRBV15	TRBJ1-2	CATSRGSGGNYGYTF	TGTGCCACCAGCAGAGGGTCGGGGGGGAACTATGGCTACACCTTC
NA	TRBD1	TRBV10-3	TRBJ2-5	CAIKTGGGETQYF	TGTGCCATCAAGACAGGGGGCGGCGAGACCCAGTACTTC
NA	NA	TRBV5-4	TRBJ2-3	CASSSGTSTDTQYF	TGTGCCAGCAGTTCCGGGACTAGCACAGATACGCAGTATTTT
NA	TRBD1	TRBV19	TRBJ1-5	CASSKAPLGQGSFDQPQHF	TGTGCCAGTAGTAAGGCCCCGTTGGGACAGGGGAGTTTTGATCAGCCCCAGCATTTT
NA	NA	TRBV27	TRBJ1-6	CASSFYLASPLHF	TGTGCCAGCAGTTTTTACTTAGCTTCACCCCTCCACTTT
NA	NA	TRBV2	TRBJ2-6	CASCKDSQASGANVLTF	TGTGCCAGCTGCAAGGACAGCCAGGCCTCTGGGGCCAACGTCCTGACTTTC
few	NA	TRBV2	TRBJ1-1	CASNGGGRAEAFF	TGTGCCAGCAATGGCGGGGGTAGGGCTGAAGCTTTCTTT
once	TRBD2	TRBV27	TRBJ2-7	CASSLRTSGLGSYEQYF	TGTGCCAGCAGTCTACGGACTAGCGGGTTAGGATCCTACGAGCAGTACTTC
NA	NA	TRBV5-1	TRBJ2-5	CASSFRGAGETQYF	TGCGCCAGCAGCTTTCGGGGGGCGGGAGAGACCCAGTACTTC
NA	TRBD1	TRBV2	TRBJ1-2	CASHLQRGLDGYTF	TGTGCCAGCCACCTGCAGAGGGGGCTAGACGGCTACACCTTC
few	TRBD1	TRBV6-1	TRBJ2-3	CASSDGTGETDTQYF	TGTGCCAGCAGTGATGGGACAGGGGAAACGGATACGCAGTATTTT
NA	TRBD1	TRBV5-4	TRBJ2-2	CASSQTGTGGFGELFF	TGTGCCAGCAGCCAAACCGGGACAGGGGGCTTCGGGGAGCTGTTTTTT
NA	TRBD2	TRBV30	TRBJ2-3	CAWTSGSGTDTQYF	TGTGCCTGGACTAGCGGGAGTGGCACAGATACGCAGTATTTT
NA	TRBD2	TRBV6-2/TRBV6-3	TRBJ2-7	CASSYLVSGSYEQYF	TGTGCCAGCAGTTACTTGGTTAGCGGGAGTTACGAGCAGTACTTC
NA	TRBD2	TRBV27	TRBJ2-1	CASSSPGLAGNNEQFF	TGTGCCAGCAGTTCACCGGGACTAGCGGGAAACAATGAGCAGTTCTTC
NA	TRBD1	TRBV19	TRBJ1-2	CASSKTDRADYGYTF	TGTGCCAGTAGTAAGACCGACAGGGCGGACTATGGCTACACCTTC
NA	TRBD1	TRBV6-6	TRBJ2-1	CASSRSGGSYNEQFF	TGTGCCAGCAGTCGATCAGGGGGCTCCTACAATGAGCAGTTCTTC
NA	NA	TRBV7-8	TRBJ1-5	CASSFVGAQPQHF	TGTGCCAGCAGCTTTGTGGGGGCTCAGCCCCAGCATTTT
once	NA	TRBV28	TRBJ2-6	CASSSPGGANVLTF	TGTGCCAGCAGTTCCCCCGGTGGGGCCAACGTCCTGACTTTC
NA	NA	TRBV28	TRBJ2-1	CASSLQGRKQFF	TGTGCCAGCAGTCTACAGGGGAGGAAGCAGTTCTTC
NA	NA	TRBV7-2	TRBJ2-1	CASSLTTTYNEQFF	TGTGCCAGCAGCTTAACTACTACCTACAATGAGCAGTTCTTC